These 24 T cell receptor beta chains came from one sample sequenced in a study of memory CD4+ T cells and cytomegalovirus serostatus. Single viable CD3+CD4+CD8-CD45RO+ cells were sorted as the memory CD4+ T cells. Profiled with immunoSEQ multiplex PCR; TCRdb holds only in-frame clones, not every one. This sample yields about 59,000 clones, of which roughly 77% are seen a single time; about 0.95% belongs to the top ten. Sequenced input: memory CD4+ T cells from blood. All receptors come from an adult in good health and CMV-seronegative.

This sequence joins TRBV19 and TRBJ2-2; 7 bases match TRBD2. Trimming at V came to 7 bases and at J to 6 bases, leaving 5 bases not matched to a gene. The CDR3 totals 13 residues. The germline V gene has CDR1 LNHDA and CDR2 SQIVND (reference sequence). This CDR3 reads CASIGLAAGELFF. For the CDR3, the DNA is TGTGCCAGTATAGGGCTAGCGGCCGGGGAGCTGTTTTTT.

The V gene is TRBV7-9, the J gene TRBJ1-2, with D perhaps TRBD1 (6 bases). The V end lost 5 bases, the J end lost 0 bases, and 16 bases lay between the germline ends. The CDR3 extends over 16 amino acids. Germline assignment: CDR1 SEHNR and CDR2 FQNEAQ (reference sequence). CDR3 loop: CASSAGGPQPNYGYTF. DNA for the CDR3: TGTGCCAGCAGCGCCGGGGGCCCGCAGCCTAACTATGGCTACACCTTC.

The rearrangement links TRBV29-1 to TRBJ2-7, with D unclear. Germline values: CDR1 SQVTM, CDR2 ANQGSEA. CDR3 length: 13 amino acids. Trimming left V 4 bases short and J 5 bases short, with 15 bases between. CDR3 in amino acids: CSVVLGNGNEQYF. CDR3 bases: TGCAGCGTTGTTTTGGGGAATGGAAACGAGCAGTACTTC.

The chain employs TRBV6-4 and TRBJ1-3; D is undetermined. CDR1 and CDR2 (germline): MRHNA, SNTAGT. Between the trimmed V and J ends, which lost 6 bases and 2 bases, there was a span of 11 bases. CDR3 length equals 14 residues. As DNA, the CDR3 is TGTGCCAGCAGGGTAAGGGAAACTGGAAACACCATATATTTT. Its protein is CASRVRETGNTIYF.

J is TRBJ2-7 and V is TRBV5-5; D ambiguous. From germline, CDR1 is SGHKS and CDR2 YYEKEE (reference sequence). V lost 0 bases, J lost 3 bases, and 7 bases lay in between. The CDR3 totals 13 residues. The CDR3 region is CASSLGLLYEQYF. The CDR3, as DNA: TGTGCCAGCAGCTTGGGACTTCTCTACGAGCAGTACTTC.

This chain links TRBV11-2 with TRBJ2-1; perhaps TRBD1 as D (6 bases). This CDR3 region has 17 residues. The germline V gene has CDR1 SGHAT and CDR2 FQNNGV. The V and J ends lost 5 bases and 0 bases respectively, with 17 bases between them. CDR3 nucleotide sequence: TGTGCCAGCAGCGTTTCAGATACAGGGAGCTCCTACAATGAGCAGTTCTTC. Amino acids: CASSVSDTGSSYNEQFF.

The sample holds one count of this clone. The chain uses TRBV28 and TRBJ2-7; D could derive from TRBD1 or TRBD2 (5 bases each). Germline V gene data show CDR1 as MDHEN and CDR2 as SYDVKM. Between the trimmed V and J ends, which lost 6 bases and 1 base, there was a span of 19 bases. The CDR3 loop spans 16 amino acids. The DNA of the CDR3 is TGTGCCAGCAGGAGGGATTCTGGGGGAGTATCCTACGAGCAGTACTTC. Protein sequence: CASRRDSGGVSYEQYF.

This CDR3 is CASSEWASGRGELFF. For the CDR3, the DNA is TGTGCCAGCAGTGAATGGGCTAGCGGGAGAGGGGAGCTGTTTTTT. The J gene is TRBJ2-2, the V gene TRBV2; 10 bases agree with TRBD2. Germline V gene lookup returns CDR1 SNHLY and CDR2 FYNNEI. The length of the CDR3 is 15 residues. The junction had 5 bases not matched to a gene; V was cut back by 2 bases and J by 8 bases.

Worth noting for this clone: The identical CDR3 is also encoded by other nucleotide sequences in the sample. The chain uses TRBV28 and TRBJ2-1; D gene ambiguous. Germline V gene data show CDR1 as MDHEN and CDR2 as SYDVKM. The V end was cut by 2 bases, the J end by 1 base, with 6 bases between. CDR3 length: 14 residues. DNA for the CDR3: TGTGCCAGCAGTTTAAAAGCTTCCTACAATGAGCAGTTCTTC. Amino acids: CASSLKASYNEQFF.

This chain connects TRBV13 to TRBJ1-1; D not certain. Per germline, CDR1 PRHDT and CDR2 FYEKMQ (reference sequence). This CDR3 is 14 amino acids long. V gave up 4 bases and J gave up 4 bases, with 13 bases separating them. DNA of the CDR3: TGTGCCAGCAGCTCTCCGGCGGGAGGCACTGAAGCTTTCTTT. It yields the protein CASSSPAGGTEAFF.

The rearrangement joins TRBV5-1 to TRBJ2-7; 7 bases line up with TRBD1. CDR3 size: 17 residues. Germline-derived CDR1 and CDR2 are SGHRS and YFSETQ. The junction had 15 bases not matched to a gene; V was cut back by 4 bases and J by 2 bases. The CDR3 DNA is TGCGCCAGCAGCACGCCCACCACAGGGGCCTGGACCTACGAGCAGTACTTC. As protein: CASSTPTTGAWTYEQYF. Supplemented by reference TRBV5-1 and TRBJ2-7, the full variable domain reads KAGVTQTPRYLIKTRGQQVTLSCSPISGHRSVSWYQQTPGQGLQFLFEYFSETQRNKGNFPGRFSGRQFSNSRSEMNVSTLELGDSALYLCASSTPTTGAWTYEQYFGPGTRLTVT.

The V and J genes are TRBV28 and TRBJ2-1; perhaps TRBD2 as D (6 bases). V dropped 2 bases and J dropped 5 bases, with 10 bases sitting between them. This CDR3 has 14 residues. The germline V gene has CDR1 MDHEN and CDR2 SYDVKM. CDR3 region: CASSLSGSHNEQFF. The CDR3 nucleotides are TGTGCCAGCAGTTTAAGCGGGTCCCACAATGAGCAGTTCTTC.

The chain links TRBV2 to TRBJ1-2; 9 bases fit TRBD1. V was pared by 4 bases and J by 10 bases, with 10 bases of the junction left unmatched. Germline V gene sequence: CDR1 SNHLY, CDR2 FYNNEI. This CDR3 has 14 amino acids. The CDR3 loop reads CASSVDRGSVIYTF. The CDR3 DNA reads TGTGCCAGCAGTGTGGACAGGGGAAGCGTCATCTACACCTTC.

Of note for this clone: This same CDR3 is encoded by further DNA sequences in the sample. The genes are TRBV28 and TRBJ1-2; TRBD1 might be the D (6 bases). The V end lost 7 bases, the J end lost 2 bases, and 11 bases lay between the germline ends. Germline V gene sequence: CDR1 MDHEN, CDR2 SYDVKM. The CDR3 contains 13 residues. The DNA for the CDR3 is TGTGCCAGCAAGACAACAGGGAACTATGGCTACACCTTC. This gives the protein CASKTTGNYGYTF.

The J gene is TRBJ2-7, the V gene TRBV30, with D uncertain. The germline V gene has CDR1 GTSNPN and CDR2 SVGIG (reference sequence). Trimming removed 2 bases from V and 3 bases from J, with 8 bases in between. CDR3 size: 12 residues. The CDR3 bases are TGTGCCTGGAGTCCCGGCCTCTACGAGCAGTACTTC. Translation gives CAWSPGLYEQYF.

The genes are TRBV5-6 and TRBJ1-1, with D possibly matching TRBD1 (5 bases). From germline, CDR1 is SGHDT and CDR2 YYEEEE. The CDR3 has 16 residues. V lost 0 bases and J lost 0, with 12 bases in between. Here the CDR3 reads CASSLGGTGLNTEAFF. In nucleotides, the CDR3 is TGTGCCAGCAGCTTGGGGGGGACTGGGCTGAACACTGAAGCTTTCTTT.

The chain employs TRBV7-8 and TRBJ2-7; D gene uncertain. This CDR3 contains 14 residues. Trimming removed 4 bases at V and 3 bases at J, with 13 bases between. Looked up from germline, CDR1 is SGHVS and CDR2 is FQNEAQ. The CDR3: CASSSSDGRYEQYF. CDR3 sequence (DNA): TGTGCCAGCAGCTCCTCAGACGGACGCTACGAGCAGTACTTC.

The V call is TRBV18, the J call TRBJ1-1; 11 nucleotides match TRBD1. Germline assignment: CDR1 KGHSH and CDR2 LQKENI. The trim removed 2 bases at V and 4 bases at J, leaving 3 bases unmatched. The CDR3 is made up of 15 amino acids. CDR3 nucleotide sequence: TGTGCCAGCTCACCAGCCGGGACAGGGGGCACTGAAGCTTTCTTT. Protein product: CASSPAGTGGTEAFF.

This chain joins TRBV27 and TRBJ1-3; D not resolved. Germline CDR1 reads MNHEY; CDR2 reads SMNVEV (reference sequence). The CDR3 extends over 14 amino acids. The V end was cut by 5 bases, the J end by 1 base, with 9 bases between. CDR3 in amino acids: CASSKRISGNTIYF. CDR3 DNA: TGTGCCAGCAGTAAAAGGATATCTGGAAACACCATATATTTT.

V and J are TRBV7-3 and TRBJ2-4; 8 nucleotides line up with TRBD2. The ends lost 5 bases at V and 6 bases at J; junction bases unmatched: 9. Germline CDR1 reads SGHTA; CDR2 reads FQGTGA. The CDR3 has 15 residues. The CDR3 spells CASSPEKSGGNIQYF. CDR3 coding DNA: TGTGCCAGCAGCCCTGAAAAGAGCGGGGGAAACATTCAGTACTTC. The entire variable domain, with the rest obtained from reference TRBV7-3 and TRBJ2-4, is as follows: GAGVSQTPSNKVTEKGKYVELRCDPISGHTALYWYRQSLGQGPEFLIYFQGTGAADDSGLPNDRFFAVRPEGSVSTLKIQRTERGDSAVYLCASSPEKSGGNIQYFGAGTRLSVL.

The V and J genes are TRBV5-4 and TRBJ2-5; D call uncertain. The CDR3 runs to 14 residues. Per germline, CDR1 SGHNT and CDR2 YYREEE (reference sequence). V lost 4 bases, J lost 3 bases, and 13 bases lay in between. CDR3 sequence: CASSLPNGEETQYF. CDR3 coding DNA: TGTGCCAGCAGCCTACCGAATGGCGAAGAGACCCAGTACTTC.

This chain connects TRBV6-5 to TRBJ1-5; no clear D. The V gene lost 10 bases and the J gene lost 7 bases, with 23 bases spanning the gap. CDR1 and CDR2 (germline): MNHEY, SVGAGI. This CDR3 spans 15 amino acids. DNA of the CDR3: TGTGCCACCTCGTCCCGGAAGGAGATCCGGCAGCCCCAGCATTTT. As protein: CATSSRKEIRQPQHF.

This clone was detected a few times. This chain uses TRBV30 with TRBJ1-3; no reliable D call. The CDR3 runs 12 residues. V dropped 2 bases and J dropped 7 bases, with 9 bases sitting between them. Germline loops: CDR1 GTSNPN, CDR2 SVGIG (reference sequence). The CDR3 loop reads CAWSLSRNTIYF. CDR3 nucleotides: TGTGCCTGGAGTCTGAGTCGGAACACCATATATTTT.

This clone appeared once. In DNA, the CDR3 is TGTGCCAGCAGCCGACAAGGGGGCAATCAGCCCCAGCATTTT. It codes for CASSRQGGNQPQHF. J is TRBJ1-5 and V is TRBV6-5; a possible D gene is TRBD1 (5 bases). V was pared by 6 bases and J by 2 bases, with 11 bases between. This CDR3 contains 14 residues. The germline gives CDR1 MNHEY, CDR2 SVGAGI.